This T cell receptor (beta chain) originates from a study of identical twins. Whole-study results and caveats: Twin-shared out-of-frame alpha sequences were enriched for low generation probability. Beta out-of-frame sequences displayed a weaker excess of sharing between twins. Fewer insertions marked abundant cord blood beta clonotypes; young adult naive trended weakly, memory not at all.

The table lists this clonotype with a few counts. Its specificity is unknown. TCRdb reprocessed the 5' RACE reads via MiXCR and lists one record per CDR3 protein. The table shows roughly 1,500,000 distinct CDR3 sequences, with less than 35% occurring only once. Healthy Caucasians supplied all donations. The sample taken for sequencing was cord blood. This clonotype was obtained from a newborn girl in good health.

The CDR3 DNA sequence: TGTGCCAGCAGTTGGACGCTAGCGGGAGTCGGAGATACGCAGTATTTT. Translated, it gives CASSWTLAGVGDTQYF. The chain has TRBV27 and TRBJ2-3, with TRBD2 identical over 10 bases. Germline V lookup: CDR1 MNHEY, CDR2 SMNVEV (reference sequence). The V gene end was trimmed by 4 bases and the J gene end by 5 bases; junction bases not matched to a gene: 9. The CDR3 runs to 16 residues.